These T cell receptor beta chains were read from a single sample in a study of blood T cell repertoires in COVID-19. Data came from immunoSEQ multiplex PCR; TCRdb stores just in-frame clones and leaves some out. The sample lists some 83,000 clones, about 83% occurring once. Sample: peripheral blood. The receptors were gathered from a man in his forties or fifties with active COVID-19. Both conserved end residues are part of each CDR3. The D gene is left open where the match is weak. Part of the rows lack a size; the others show once, few, many or a class for expanded clones.

clone_size: -; v_call: TRBV18; j_call: TRBJ1-2; d_call: -; cdr3_aa: CASSPSDSNYGYTF; cdr3_nt: TGTGCCAGCTCACCATCGGACAGTAACTATGGCTACACCTTC
clone_size: -; v_call: TRBV7-3; j_call: TRBJ2-1; d_call: -; cdr3_aa: CASSLGGSYNEQFF; cdr3_nt: TGTGCCAGCAGCTTGGGGGGCTCCTACAATGAGCAGTTCTTC
clone_size: once; v_call: TRBV3-1/TRBV3-2; j_call: TRBJ2-2; d_call: TRBD2; cdr3_aa: CASRKAGANTGELFF; cdr3_nt: TGTGCCAGCAGAAAAGCGGGGGCGAACACCGGGGAGCTGTTTTTT
clone_size: once; v_call: TRBV5-1; j_call: TRBJ1-1; d_call: TRBD1; cdr3_aa: CASSLGRTGVEEAFF; cdr3_nt: TGCGCCAGCAGCTTGGGCCGGACAGGGGTCGAAGAAGCTTTCTTT
clone_size: -; v_call: TRBV28; j_call: TRBJ1-2; d_call: TRBD1; cdr3_aa: CASSFGGGAFGYTF; cdr3_nt: TGTGCCAGCAGTTTTGGAGGGGGCGCGTTTGGCTACACCTTC
clone_size: -; v_call: TRBV6-6; j_call: TRBJ1-4; d_call: TRBD1; cdr3_aa: CASSYTGTGERKLFF; cdr3_nt: TGTGCCAGCAGTTACACCGGGACAGGGGAGAGAAAACTGTTTTTT
clone_size: -; v_call: TRBV7-2; j_call: TRBJ1-6; d_call: -; cdr3_aa: CASSSHRDSYNSPLHF; cdr3_nt: TGTGCCAGCAGCTCCCACAGGGACTCCTATAATTCACCCCTCCACTTT
clone_size: -; v_call: TRBV27; j_call: TRBJ1-1; d_call: -; cdr3_aa: CASSLSGDTEAFF; cdr3_nt: TGTGCCAGCAGTTTAAGTGGAGACACTGAAGCTTTCTTT
clone_size: -; v_call: TRBV28; j_call: TRBJ2-7; d_call: -; cdr3_aa: CASSFAADASYEQYF; cdr3_nt: TGTGCCAGCAGTTTCGCAGCGGACGCCTCCTACGAGCAGTACTTC
clone_size: -; v_call: TRBV4-3; j_call: TRBJ1-6; d_call: -; cdr3_aa: CASSQVEGGSVYNSPLHF; cdr3_nt: TGCGCCAGCAGCCAAGTCGAAGGGGGTTCCGTCTATAATTCACCCCTCCACTTT
clone_size: -; v_call: TRBV28; j_call: TRBJ2-7; d_call: -; cdr3_aa: CASSPVSRSYEQYF; cdr3_nt: TGTGCCAGCAGTCCGGTCTCCAGGTCCTACGAGCAGTACTTC
clone_size: -; v_call: TRBV4-2; j_call: TRBJ2-3; d_call: TRBD2; cdr3_aa: CASSQGLAGADTQYF; cdr3_nt: TGTGCCAGCAGCCAAGGACTAGCGGGAGCAGATACGCAGTATTTT
clone_size: -; v_call: TRBV6-6; j_call: TRBJ2-5; d_call: -; cdr3_aa: CASTIGGRETQYF; cdr3_nt: TGTGCCAGCACCATAGGGGGTCGCGAGACCCAGTACTTC
clone_size: few; v_call: TRBV29-1; j_call: TRBJ1-1; d_call: -; cdr3_aa: CSVAGFGVTEAFF; cdr3_nt: TGCAGCGTGGCAGGGTTTGGGGTCACTGAAGCTTTCTTT
clone_size: -; v_call: TRBV27; j_call: TRBJ1-2; d_call: TRBD1; cdr3_aa: CASGDRGGYGYTF; cdr3_nt: TGTGCCAGCGGGGACAGGGGAGGGTATGGCTACACCTTC
clone_size: -; v_call: TRBV7-2; j_call: TRBJ1-4; d_call: TRBD1; cdr3_aa: CASSLAYSRDSLEKLFF; cdr3_nt: TGTGCCAGCAGCCTCGCCTACTCCCGGGACAGTCTTGAAAAACTGTTTTTT
clone_size: -; v_call: TRBV6-5; j_call: TRBJ1-4; d_call: TRBD1; cdr3_aa: CASSYEGTGGEKLFF; cdr3_nt: TGTGCCAGCAGTTACGAGGGGACAGGGGGTGAAAAACTGTTTTTT
clone_size: -; v_call: TRBV4-3; j_call: TRBJ2-2; d_call: TRBD1; cdr3_aa: CASSRDRGTGELFF; cdr3_nt: TGCGCCAGCAGCCGGGACAGGGGTACCGGGGAGCTGTTTTTT
clone_size: -; v_call: TRBV6-5; j_call: TRBJ1-2; d_call: -; cdr3_aa: CASSYSSETDYGYTF; cdr3_nt: TGTGCCAGCAGTTACTCGAGTGAGACAGACTATGGCTACACCTTC
clone_size: few; v_call: TRBV7-9; j_call: TRBJ1-5; d_call: -; cdr3_aa: CASSLGGPEDNQPQHF; cdr3_nt: TGTGCCAGCAGCTTGGGGGGACCCGAGGACAATCAGCCCCAGCATTTT
clone_size: once; v_call: TRBV19; j_call: TRBJ2-7; d_call: TRBD1; cdr3_aa: CASRRGQGRLNEQYF; cdr3_nt: TGTGCCAGTAGAAGAGGACAGGGGCGGTTAAACGAGCAGTACTTC
clone_size: -; v_call: TRBV4-3; j_call: TRBJ1-6; d_call: -; cdr3_aa: CASSQEAGSWDSPLHF; cdr3_nt: TGCGCCAGCAGCCAAGAGGCGGGCTCTTGGGATTCACCCCTCCACTTT
clone_size: once; v_call: TRBV5-5; j_call: TRBJ1-2; d_call: TRBD1; cdr3_aa: CASSLEQGQGARGYTF; cdr3_nt: TGTGCCAGCAGCTTGGAGCAGGGACAGGGGGCGCGTGGCTACACCTTC
clone_size: -; v_call: TRBV6-2/TRBV6-3; j_call: TRBJ1-1; d_call: -; cdr3_aa: CASSRQGPGAFF; cdr3_nt: TGTGCCAGCAGTCGGCAGGGGCCGGGAGCTTTCTTT
clone_size: once; v_call: TRBV28; j_call: TRBJ2-3; d_call: TRBD2; cdr3_aa: CASSPTSGGQDTQYF; cdr3_nt: TGTGCCAGCAGCCCGACTAGCGGGGGACAAGATACGCAGTATTTT
clone_size: -; v_call: TRBV5-5; j_call: TRBJ2-3; d_call: -; cdr3_aa: CASSLMGAQTDTQYF; cdr3_nt: TGTGCCAGCAGCTTGATGGGGGCGCAGACAGATACGCAGTATTTT
clone_size: -; v_call: TRBV4-1; j_call: TRBJ1-1; d_call: -; cdr3_aa: CASSQDETATINTEAFF; cdr3_nt: TGCGCCAGCAGCCAAGATGAAACAGCCACGATAAACACTGAAGCTTTCTTT
clone_size: -; v_call: TRBV6-5; j_call: TRBJ2-7; d_call: -; cdr3_aa: CASQARGTSYEQYF; cdr3_nt: TGTGCCAGCCAGGCCAGGGGGACTTCCTACGAGCAGTACTTC
clone_size: -; v_call: TRBV6-6; j_call: TRBJ2-7; d_call: TRBD2; cdr3_aa: CASSGGTSGAKQYF; cdr3_nt: TGTGCCAGCAGTGGCGGGACTAGCGGAGCCAAGCAGTACTTC
clone_size: -; v_call: TRBV2; j_call: TRBJ1-5; d_call: -; cdr3_aa: CASRTGGGALSNQPQHF; cdr3_nt: TGTGCCAGCAGGACGGGAGGGGGGGCATTAAGCAATCAGCCCCAGCATTTT
clone_size: -; v_call: TRBV30; j_call: TRBJ1-5; d_call: TRBD1; cdr3_aa: CAWSPGDSSNQPQHF; cdr3_nt: TGTGCCTGGAGTCCAGGGGACAGTAGCAATCAGCCCCAGCATTTT
clone_size: -; v_call: TRBV19; j_call: TRBJ1-1; d_call: TRBD1; cdr3_aa: CASSVQGPHTEAFF; cdr3_nt: TGTGCCAGTAGTGTACAGGGGCCTCACACTGAAGCTTTCTTT
clone_size: -; v_call: TRBV28; j_call: TRBJ2-7; d_call: -; cdr3_aa: CATRSRRGEQYF; cdr3_nt: TGTGCCACCCGATCAAGGAGGGGCGAGCAGTACTTC
clone_size: -; v_call: TRBV11-3; j_call: TRBJ2-5; d_call: TRBD1; cdr3_aa: CASSYKTGPPETQYF; cdr3_nt: TGTGCCAGCAGCTATAAGACAGGGCCTCCGGAGACCCAGTACTTC
clone_size: once; v_call: TRBV6-5; j_call: TRBJ1-4; d_call: -; cdr3_aa: CASSLIRGANEKLFF; cdr3_nt: TGTGCCAGCAGTCTAATCAGGGGTGCTAATGAAAAACTGTTTTTT
clone_size: -; v_call: TRBV28; j_call: TRBJ1-4; d_call: TRBD1; cdr3_aa: CASSSPGQDAFF; cdr3_nt: TGTGCCAGCAGTTCCCCAGGACAGGACGCGTTTTTT
clone_size: -; v_call: TRBV29-1; j_call: TRBJ1-1; d_call: -; cdr3_aa: CSVDGKNTEAFF; cdr3_nt: TGCAGCGTTGACGGGAAGAACACTGAAGCTTTCTTT
clone_size: -; v_call: TRBV2; j_call: TRBJ2-2; d_call: -; cdr3_aa: CAISMQGNTGELFF; cdr3_nt: TGTGCCATCTCAATGCAGGGAAACACCGGGGAGCTGTTTTTT
clone_size: -; v_call: TRBV7-8; j_call: TRBJ2-7; d_call: TRBD2; cdr3_aa: CASSLGYTGGPPQYF; cdr3_nt: TGTGCCAGCAGCTTAGGGTACACGGGGGGGCCTCCCCAGTACTTC
clone_size: -; v_call: TRBV5-4; j_call: TRBJ1-2; d_call: -; cdr3_aa: CASSLDGRANYGYTF; cdr3_nt: TGTGCCAGCAGCTTGGATGGCAGGGCCAACTATGGCTACACCTTC
clone_size: -; v_call: TRBV5-1; j_call: TRBJ2-7; d_call: TRBD1; cdr3_aa: CASSSGTGSYEQYF; cdr3_nt: TGCGCCAGCAGCTCCGGGACAGGGTCCTACGAGCAGTACTTC
clone_size: -; v_call: TRBV7-8; j_call: TRBJ1-6; d_call: TRBD1; cdr3_aa: CASSLEQGAGPSPLHF; cdr3_nt: TGTGCCAGCAGCTTAGAGCAGGGGGCAGGTCCCTCACCCCTCCACTTT
clone_size: -; v_call: TRBV7-2; j_call: TRBJ1-6; d_call: TRBD1; cdr3_aa: CASSSRRTGGSPLHF; cdr3_nt: TGTGCCAGCAGCTCCCGTCGGACAGGGGGGTCACCCCTCCACTTT
clone_size: -; v_call: TRBV6-5; j_call: TRBJ2-1; d_call: -; cdr3_aa: CAAARTQTGGVEQFF; cdr3_nt: TGTGCCGCGGCCCGTACTCAGACGGGTGGTGTTGAGCAGTTCTTC
clone_size: -; v_call: TRBV6-2/TRBV6-3; j_call: TRBJ2-3; d_call: -; cdr3_aa: CASSYSAGQGSGTDTQYF; cdr3_nt: TGTGCCAGCAGTTACAGCGCCGGCCAGGGATCAGGCACAGATACGCAGTATTTT
clone_size: -; v_call: TRBV5-6; j_call: TRBJ2-4; d_call: -; cdr3_aa: CASSLGGGAKNIQYF; cdr3_nt: TGTGCCAGCAGCTTGGGCGGGGGCGCCAAAAACATTCAGTACTTC
clone_size: -; v_call: TRBV30; j_call: TRBJ1-2; d_call: TRBD1; cdr3_aa: CAWLDRRYQNGYTF; cdr3_nt: TGTGCCTGGCTGGACAGGAGATATCAAAATGGCTACACCTTC
clone_size: -; v_call: TRBV2; j_call: TRBJ1-5; d_call: -; cdr3_aa: CASSEDRAYNQPQHF; cdr3_nt: TGTGCCAGCAGTGAAGACAGGGCTTACAATCAGCCCCAGCATTTT
clone_size: -; v_call: TRBV6-5; j_call: TRBJ1-3; d_call: -; cdr3_aa: CASSLRGSSGNTIYF; cdr3_nt: TGTGCCAGCAGTCTTCGGGGGAGCTCTGGAAACACCATATATTTT
clone_size: few; v_call: TRBV25-1; j_call: TRBJ1-2; d_call: -; cdr3_aa: CASSEYGGGLNGYTF; cdr3_nt: TGTGCCAGCAGTGAATATGGGGGAGGGTTAAATGGCTACACCTTC
clone_size: -; v_call: TRBV11-3; j_call: TRBJ2-2; d_call: TRBD1; cdr3_aa: CASSIRRQGHTGELFF; cdr3_nt: TGTGCCAGCAGTATCCGCCGACAGGGGCACACCGGGGAGCTGTTTTTT
clone_size: -; v_call: TRBV21-1; j_call: TRBJ2-3; d_call: -; cdr3_aa: CASSTPGHHTDTQYF; cdr3_nt: TGTGCCAGCAGCACTCCGGGACACCACACAGATACGCAGTATTTT
clone_size: few; v_call: TRBV5-4; j_call: TRBJ2-1; d_call: TRBD1; cdr3_aa: CASRPNRGADYNEQFF; cdr3_nt: TGTGCCAGCAGACCTAACAGGGGGGCGGACTACAATGAGCAGTTCTTC
clone_size: -; v_call: TRBV12-3/TRBV12-4; j_call: TRBJ1-4; d_call: -; cdr3_aa: CASSEALEEKLFF; cdr3_nt: TGTGCCAGCAGTGAGGCCCTGGAAGAAAAACTGTTTTTT
clone_size: -; v_call: TRBV27; j_call: TRBJ1-5; d_call: -; cdr3_aa: CASSQMARGFQPQHF; cdr3_nt: TGTGCCAGCTCCCAAATGGCCCGGGGGTTTCAGCCCCAGCATTTT
clone_size: -; v_call: TRBV21-1; j_call: TRBJ2-7; d_call: -; cdr3_aa: CASSKEEQALYEQYF; cdr3_nt: TGTGCCAGCAGCAAAGAAGAACAGGCCTTGTACGAGCAGTACTTC
clone_size: -; v_call: TRBV5-1; j_call: TRBJ2-7; d_call: -; cdr3_aa: CASALNRVYEQYF; cdr3_nt: TGCGCCAGCGCCCTGAACAGGGTCTACGAGCAGTACTTC
clone_size: -; v_call: TRBV5-1; j_call: TRBJ1-3; d_call: -; cdr3_aa: CASSLSDSHSGNTIYF; cdr3_nt: TGCGCCAGCAGCTTATCGGACAGTCACTCTGGAAACACCATATATTTT
clone_size: few; v_call: TRBV2; j_call: TRBJ1-2; d_call: TRBD1; cdr3_aa: CASRGTGEGYGYTF; cdr3_nt: TGTGCCAGCAGGGGGACAGGGGAGGGATATGGCTACACCTTC
clone_size: -; v_call: TRBV18; j_call: TRBJ2-5; d_call: TRBD2; cdr3_aa: CASSLASGGPGQETQYF; cdr3_nt: TGTGCCAGCTCACTCGCTAGCGGGGGGCCGGGGCAAGAGACCCAGTACTTC